A selection of T cell receptor beta chains follows, all from one sample in a study of cytomegalovirus exposure and HLA in healthy donors. TCRdb keeps only in-frame clones here, not all; method: immunoSEQ multiplex PCR. The sample has about 210,000 clones; 70% to 80% are singletons. Input material: PBMCs. These receptors were taken from a male donor in good health and CMV-seropositive. Both conserved end residues are part of each CDR3. The order of the fields is J gene, V gene, CDR3 length, D gene, clone size, CDR3 DNA, CDR3 protein. D genes are given only for firm matches. A clone size is listed for some rows: how often the clone was seen (once, few, many), or a class if it is expanded.

TRBJ1-5 | TRBV11-2 | 15 | . | . | TGTGCCAGCAGCTTTCGGGGGAACGGCAATCAGCCCCAGCATTTT | CASSFRGNGNQPQHF
TRBJ1-4 | TRBV18 | 13 | TRBD1 | . | TGTGCCAGCTCAGTCACAGGGGACGAAAAACTGTTTTTT | CASSVTGDEKLFF
TRBJ2-1 | TRBV10-2 | 15 | TRBD2 | . | TGCGCCAGCAGTCAAGGGGCTAGCGGGGGTAATGAGCAGTTCTTC | CASSQGASGGNEQFF
TRBJ2-2 | TRBV5-1 | 15 | . | . | TGCGCCAGCAGTTCCGGGGGAATGGACACCGGGGAGCTGTTTTTT | CASSSGGMDTGELFF
TRBJ2-7 | TRBV7-9 | 12 | . | . | TGTGCCAGCAGCGTACAGGCCTACGAGCAGTACTTC | CASSVQAYEQYF
TRBJ1-2 | TRBV29-1 | 12 | . | . | TGCAGCGTTGATGACGGGTACTATGGCTACACCTTC | CSVDDGYYGYTF
TRBJ1-3 | TRBV28 | 14 | TRBD1 | . | TGTGCCGCGCAGGACAGGGACTCTGGAAACACCATATATTTT | CAAQDRDSGNTIYF
TRBJ2-2 | TRBV10-3 | 14 | TRBD2 | . | TGTGCCACGGGACTAGGGAAAGGCACCGGGGAGCTGTTTTTT | CATGLGKGTGELFF
TRBJ1-6 | TRBV11-2 | 15 | TRBD1 | . | TGTGCCAGCAGCACCCGACAGGGGGCCACTTCACCCCTCCACTTT | CASSTRQGATSPLHF
TRBJ1-1 | TRBV5-1 | 13 | . | . | TGCGCCAGCAGCCGGGACACCAACACTGAAGCTTTCTTT | CASSRDTNTEAFF
TRBJ2-1 | TRBV9 | 18 | TRBD2 | . | TGTGCCAGCAGCCCTTACCACCTCGGGACTAGCGGGAGGGGTGAGCAGTTCTTC | CASSPYHLGTSGRGEQFF
TRBJ1-5 | TRBV10-3 | 12 | . | . | TGTGCCATCAGGACAGACGATCAGCCCCAGCATTTT | CAIRTDDQPQHF
TRBJ2-7 | TRBV6-6 | 14 | . | few | TGTGCCAGCAGGGAAGGGACACTCTCCTACGAGCAGTACTTC | CASREGTLSYEQYF
TRBJ2-1 | TRBV19 | 16 | . | . | TGTGCCAGTAGGCTCGCCGGAGCCCCCTCCTACAATGAGCAGTTCTTC | CASRLAGAPSYNEQFF
TRBJ1-2 | TRBV7-2 | 14 | . | . | TGTGCCAGCAGCTTACCCCGGGGGACTTATGGCTACACCTTC | CASSLPRGTYGYTF
TRBJ1-2 | TRBV25-1 | 14 | . | . | TGTGCCAGCAGTGACATTGGACAGCTCTATGGCTACACCTTC | CASSDIGQLYGYTF
TRBJ1-1 | TRBV9 | 13 | . | . | TGTGCCAGCAGCGTAGATTCGAGGGCTGAAGCTTTCTTT | CASSVDSRAEAFF
TRBJ2-7 | TRBV19 | 18 | TRBD2 | . | TGTGCCAGTAGTCGGGGGGGTGGTAGGACGAGGGATCCGTACGAGCAGTACTTC | CASSRGGGRTRDPYEQYF
TRBJ1-2 | TRBV30 | 14 | . | . | TGTGCCTGGAGTGTACTTGGAGGGATCTATGGCTACACCTTC | CAWSVLGGIYGYTF
TRBJ2-7 | TRBV14 | 15 | . | . | TGTGCCAGCAGCCTTTTCGAGGACAACTGGGACGAGCAGTACTTC | CASSLFEDNWDEQYF
TRBJ2-1 | TRBV28 | 15 | TRBD2 | . | TGTGCCAGCAGTTTCCTAGCGGGAGTCCTCAATGAGCAGTTCTTC | CASSFLAGVLNEQFF
TRBJ1-6 | TRBV4-1 | 14 | . | . | TGCGCCAGCAGCCAAGGACAGAGTAATTCACCCCTCCACTTT | CASSQGQSNSPLHF
TRBJ1-5 | TRBV6-1 | 14 | . | . | TGTGCCAGCAGTGAAGCCCCAAGCAATCAGCCCCAGCATTTT | CASSEAPSNQPQHF
TRBJ1-2 | TRBV6-6 | 15 | . | . | TGTGCCAGCACAGAGCGGGCCGGGGGAAACTATGGCTACACCTTC | CASTERAGGNYGYTF
TRBJ2-5 | TRBV7-9 | 15 | . | . | TGTGCCAGCAGCTTTGATTTGCCTAACCAAGAGACCCAGTACTTC | CASSFDLPNQETQYF
TRBJ1-2 | TRBV2 | 14 | TRBD1 | . | TGTGCCAGCAGCCAATCTACAGGGGCTCGAGGCTACACCTTC | CASSQSTGARGYTF
TRBJ2-5 | TRBV5-4 | 16 | . | . | TGTGCCAGCAGCTTGGACGGACTGGTCTGGAGGGAGACCCAGTACTTC | CASSLDGLVWRETQYF
TRBJ2-7 | TRBV12-2 | 14 | . | few | TGTGCAAGTCGCCTGTACAGGGATCCCTACGAGCAGTACTTC | CASRLYRDPYEQYF
TRBJ2-5 | TRBV5-8 | 15 | TRBD1 | . | TGTGCCAGCAGCGTGGGACAGGGCTTTGGGGAGACCCAGTACTTC | CASSVGQGFGETQYF
TRBJ1-1 | TRBV6-5 | 15 | TRBD1 | . | TGTGCCAGCAGTTCCGGGGGACAGGGTCTGACCCGAGCTTTCTTT | CASSSGGQGLTRAFF
TRBJ2-5 | TRBV6-6 | 15 | TRBD1 | . | TGTGCCAGCAGTTCCGGACAGGGCGGGAAAGAGACCCAGTACTTC | CASSSGQGGKETQYF
TRBJ2-7 | TRBV10-3 | 14 | TRBD1 | . | TGTGCCACCATGGGGACAGGGGCATTTGACGAGCAGTACTTC | CATMGTGAFDEQYF
TRBJ1-5 | TRBV28 | 14 | . | . | TGTGCCAGCAGTTTTTACAGTAGCAATCAGCCCCAGCATTTT | CASSFYSSNQPQHF
TRBJ2-7 | TRBV19 | 14 | TRBD1 | . | TGTGCCAGTAGTATCCGGACAGGGGCGCACGAGCAGTACTTC | CASSIRTGAHEQYF
TRBJ1-5 | TRBV18 | 15 | TRBD1 | . | TGTGCCAGCTCACCAGGAGGGGGCCAGGGTCAGCCCCAGCATTTT | CASSPGGGQGQPQHF
TRBJ1-4 | TRBV19 | 13 | . | . | TGTGCCAGTAAACGGGGGGTTAGAGAAAAACTGTTTTTT | CASKRGVREKLFF
TRBJ2-1 | TRBV2 | 15 | TRBD2 | . | TGTGCCAGCAGGGGGTCTAGCGGAGGGTACAATGAGCAGTTCTTC | CASRGSSGGYNEQFF
TRBJ2-3 | TRBV5-4 | 16 | TRBD2 | . | TGTGCCAGCAGCTTGAAACTAGCGGGGATCACAGATACGCAGTATTTT | CASSLKLAGITDTQYF
TRBJ2-7 | TRBV6-5 | 13 | TRBD1 | . | TGTGCCAGCAGCCAGACAGGGGCCAACGAGCAGTACTTC | CASSQTGANEQYF
TRBJ2-7 | TRBV7-2 | 16 | TRBD2 | . | TGTGCCAGCAGCTTAGGACTAGCGGGGGGGCAACGCGAGCAGTACTTC | CASSLGLAGGQREQYF